Each of the 7 T cell receptor beta chains below was sequenced from the same sample in a study of control samples from healthy donors and cancer patients. Measured with immunoSEQ multiplex PCR; TCRdb has only the in-frame clones, and not every one. Of fewer than 200,000 clones listed, around nine tenths are singletons. Sequenced: blood. These TCRs come from a woman under 40 in good health.

The chain is built from TRBV11-2 and TRBJ1-1, with 9 bases matching TRBD1. The CDR3 contains 14 residues. Germline lookup yields CDR1 SGHAT and CDR2 FQNNGV. J was trimmed by 3 bases and V by 5 bases; bases with no gene match: 4. For the CDR3, the DNA is TGTGCCAGCAGCGGGACAGGGAAAGACACTGAAGCTTTCTTT. The encoded protein is CASSGTGKDTEAFF. Supplemented by reference TRBV11-2 and TRBJ1-1, the full variable domain reads EAGVAQSPRYKIIEKRQSVAFWCNPISGHATLYWYQQILGQGPKLLIQFQNNGVVDDSQLPKDRFSAERLKGVDSTLKIQPAKLEDSAVYLCASSGTGKDTEAFFGQGTRLTVV.

The chain uses TRBV4-1 and TRBJ2-1; no clear D gene. Germline-derived CDR1 and CDR2 are MGHRA and YSYEKL. The CDR3 loop spans 13 amino acids. The V end was cut by 3 bases, the J end by 8 bases, with 11 bases between. The CDR3 loop is CASSQAARHEQFF. CDR3 in DNA: TGCGCCAGCAGCCAGGCAGCTAGACATGAGCAGTTCTTC.

The rearrangement uses TRBV9 and TRBJ1-3; D call uncertain. This CDR3 comprises 15 residues. V was pared by 0 bases and J by 3 bases, with 10 bases between. Germline V gene data show CDR1 as SGDLS and CDR2 as YYNGEE. This CDR3 reads CASSVAGLSGNTIYF. The CDR3 DNA reads as TGTGCCAGCAGCGTAGCCGGGTTGAGTGGAAACACCATATATTTT.

This chain uses TRBV6-1 with TRBJ2-1; 13 positions agree with TRBD2. The CDR3 is 16 amino acids. Trimming took 2 bases from V and 9 from J; bases not matched to a gene: 7. Germline V CDR1 and CDR2: MNHNS, SASEGT. CDR3 nucleotides: TGTGCCAGCAGTGAATTTTGGACTAGCGGGAGTAGTGAGCAGTTCTTC. This encodes CASSEFWTSGSSEQFF.

This chain joins TRBV28 and TRBJ1-2, with TRBD1 as a possible D gene (6 bases). Germline lookup yields CDR1 MDHEN and CDR2 SYDVKM. Trimming took 3 bases from V and 5 from J, leaving 13 bases between them. CDR3 length equals 14 residues. The CDR3: CASSFGGGGYGYTF. The CDR3 bases are TGTGCCAGCAGTTTTGGCGGGGGCGGTTATGGCTACACCTTC.

The chain couples TRBV7-7 to TRBJ2-5; possibly TRBD2 for D (5 bases). CDR1 and CDR2 from the germline V gene are SSHAT and FNYEAQ (reference sequence). The CDR3 loop spans 13 amino acids. For the CDR3, the DNA is TGTGCTAGCGCCACCCCCGGAGAGGAGACCCAGTACTTC. Encoded protein: CASATPGEETQYF.

The CDR3 loop reads CASSSRGVEWELFF. The CDR3 DNA is TGCGCCAGCAGCTCCAGGGGGGTAGAGTGGGAGCTGTTTTTT. V usage is TRBV5-1 and J usage is TRBJ2-2; possibly TRBD1 for D (7 bases). This CDR3 contains 14 residues. Germline V gene data show CDR1 as SGHRS and CDR2 as YFSETQ. With 3 bases removed from V and 9 bases from J, the gap between germline ends came to 15 bases.